One T cell receptor (beta chain) is described in this entry. As yet, its antigen is unknown. Patients who underwent sequencing had shown CD8+CD57+ cell expansion by flow cytometry. This CDR3 is built from 15 residues. V lost 6 bases and J lost 0, with 9 bases in between. Germline V gene sequence: CDR1 SNHLY, CDR2 FYNNEI. TCR beta VDJ combinations and CDR3 sequences were profiled from genomic DNA. TCRdb recomputed calls from the reads with MiXCR, one row per CDR3 protein. This table has about 98,000 distinct CDR3 sequences, around two thirds appearing once. This sample stems from a study of CD8+CD57+ T cells in acquired aplastic anemia. On the study more broadly: Mean DNA quantity obtained from sorted CD4+ and CD8+ cells was 2.5 to 4 ug. Study-wide results and caveats: Comparison of patients with controls identified around 31 shared CD8+ CDR3 sequences.

The genes are TRBV2 and TRBJ2-6; D is undetermined. The TCR sequence derives from a human donor with aplastic anemia. The sequenced sample was sorted CD4+, CD8+, or CD8+CD57+ T cells (not recorded which) from PBMCs. The CDR3 nucleotides are TGTGCCAGCAGCCCACTACGCTCTGGGGCCAACGTCCTGACTTTC. It specifies CASSPLRSGANVLTF. Full variable domain (missing parts from reference TRBV2 and TRBJ2-6): EPEVTQTPSHQVTQMGQEVILRCVPISNHLYFYWYRQILGQKVEFLVSFYNNEISEKSEIFDDQFSVERPDGSNFTLKIRSTKLEDSAMYFCASSPLRSGANVLTFGAGSRLTVL.